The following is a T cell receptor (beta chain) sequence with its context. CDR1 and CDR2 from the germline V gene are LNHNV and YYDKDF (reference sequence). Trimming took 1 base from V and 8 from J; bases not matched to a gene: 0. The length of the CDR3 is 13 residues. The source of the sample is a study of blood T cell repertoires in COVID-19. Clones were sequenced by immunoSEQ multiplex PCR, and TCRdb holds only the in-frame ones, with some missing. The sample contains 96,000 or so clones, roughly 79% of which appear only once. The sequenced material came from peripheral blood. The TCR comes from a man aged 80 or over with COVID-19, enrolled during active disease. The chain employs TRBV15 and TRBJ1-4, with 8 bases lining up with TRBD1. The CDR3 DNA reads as TGTGCCACCAGCAGAGGGACAGGGGAAAAACTGTTTTTT. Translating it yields CATSRGTGEKLFF. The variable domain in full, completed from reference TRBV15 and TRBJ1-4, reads DAMVIQNPRYQVTQFGKPVTLSCSQTLNHNVMYWYQQKSSQAPKLLFHYYDKDFNNEADTPDNFQSRRPNTSFCFLDIRSPGLGDTAMYLCATSRGTGEKLFFGSGTQLSVL.